One and the same sample provided the 24 T cell receptor beta chains below, sequenced in a study of identical twins. TCRdb reprocessed the 5' RACE reads with MiXCR, giving one entry per CDR3 protein. This sample has 1.5 million to 2 million distinct CDR3 sequences, with around 33% found just once. The material sequenced was cord blood. The source is a newborn girl in good health.

A few counts support this clonotype. This sequence joins TRBV18 and TRBJ2-1; D could derive from TRBD1 or TRBD2 (5 bases each). Trimming removed 7 bases from V and 3 bases from J, with 16 bases in between. Germline loops: CDR1 KGHSH, CDR2 LQKENI. The CDR3 is 15 amino acids. The CDR3 sequence: CASLRERGFYNEQFF. CDR3 in DNA: TGTGCCAGCTTGAGGGAGAGGGGCTTCTACAATGAGCAGTTCTTC.

This chain links TRBV19 with TRBJ2-1; 8 nucleotides align to TRBD2. This CDR3 contains 15 residues. V lost 1 base and J lost 5; bases outside the gene matches: 4. CDR1 is LNHDA and CDR2 is SQIVND in the germline V gene (reference sequence). The chain's CDR3 is CASSIAGGIDNEQFF. The CDR3 DNA reads TGTGCCAGTAGTATAGCGGGGGGGATCGACAATGAGCAGTTCTTC. Full variable domain (rest looked up from reference TRBV19 and TRBJ2-1): DGGITQSPKYLFRKEGQNVTLSCEQNLNHDAMYWYRQDPGQGLRLIYYSQIVNDFQKGDIAEGYSVSREKKESFPLTVTSAQKNPTAFYLCASSIAGGIDNEQFFGPGTRLTVL.

This clonotype came up a few times. The rearrangement joins TRBV7-2 to TRBJ2-7; 14 bases match TRBD2. The DNA matches TRBJ2-5 better at its end, which makes the J call doubtful. Germline loops: CDR1 SGHTA, CDR2 FQGNSA. This CDR3 spans 18 amino acids. The CDR3 loop reads CASSLRTSGGKGFGTQYF. CDR3 DNA: TGTGCCAGCAGCCTAAGGACTAGCGGGGGGAAAGGCTTCGGGACCCAGTACTTC.

This clonotype was counted once. One junction end does not reproduce the germline sequence, and a read error may be involved. V is TRBV4-1 and J is TRBJ1-2, with 7 bases that match TRBD1. This CDR3 comprises 13 residues. CDR1 MGHRA and CDR2 YSYEKL come from the germline V gene. The chain's CDR3 is CASSQDHRGGYIF. CDR3 DNA: TGCGCCAGCAGCCAAGATCACAGGGGAGGCTACATCTTC.

The chain links TRBV5-1 to TRBJ2-3, with 8 bases identical to TRBD2. The germline gives CDR1 SGHRS, CDR2 YFSETQ. There are 16 residues in the CDR3. V dropped 4 bases and J dropped 2; count of bases not matched to a gene: 9. CDR3 bases: TGCGCCAGCAGCGCTCGCGGGGGGTGGGACACAGATACGCAGTATTTT. Protein sequence: CASSARGGWDTDTQYF.

The sample holds many counts of this clonotype. This chain uses TRBV10-2 with TRBJ2-5, with TRBD2 identical over 9 bases. J lost 5 bases, V lost 0 bases, and 7 bases had no gene match. The CDR3 is made up of 16 amino acids. Germline V gene data show CDR1 as WSHSY and CDR2 as SAAADI. CDR3 loop: CASSESGGLAIETQYF. Written as DNA, the CDR3 is TGCGCCAGCAGTGAGTCTGGGGGACTAGCTATTGAGACCCAGTACTTC.

This clonotype was seen more than once but under ten times. CDR3 loop: CSARLDRRDTQYF. As DNA, the CDR3 is TGCAGTGCTAGGTTGGACAGGAGAGATACGCAGTATTTT. The V call is TRBV20-1, the J call TRBJ2-3; TRBD1 aligns across 7 bases. With 3 bases clipped from V and 5 bases from J, the junction kept 5 bases outside the gene matches. CDR3 length equals 13 residues. CDR1 and CDR2 (germline): DFQATT, SNEGSKA (reference sequence).

This clonotype was recorded a few times. V and J are TRBV4-1 and TRBJ2-3, with 7 bases identical to TRBD2. The J segment lost 6 bases and the V segment lost 6 bases, leaving 9 bases of the junction unmatched. Germline V gene data show CDR1 as MGHRA and CDR2 as YSYEKL. This CDR3 spans 14 amino acids. CDR3 region: CASSRKLASDTQYF. As DNA, the CDR3 is TGCGCCAGCAGTCGAAAACTAGCGAGCGATACGCAGTATTTT.

This clonotype was detected only a few times. This chain joins TRBV4-2 and TRBJ2-1; either TRBD1 or TRBD2 may supply D (5 bases each). The CDR3 covers 16 residues. The germline V gene encodes CDR1 LGHNA and CDR2 YNFKEQ. The V end lost 0 bases, the J end lost 10 bases, and 19 bases lay between the germline ends. CDR3 DNA sequence: TGTGCCAGCAGCCAAGATTTCTCGGGGCCTCCCCAGGAGCAGTTCTTC. Its translation: CASSQDFSGPPQEQFF.

This clonotype came up a few times. The rearrangement links TRBV7-2 to TRBJ2-7; 8 nucleotides align to TRBD1. J gave up 1 base and V 6 bases, and 5 bases lay outside the gene matches. The CDR3 is made up of 14 amino acids. Germline V lookup: CDR1 SGHTA, CDR2 FQGNSA. CDR3 region: CASRTRQGSYEQYF. The CDR3, as DNA: TGTGCCAGCAGAACCAGACAGGGGTCCTACGAGCAGTACTTC.

The J gene is TRBJ1-2, the V gene TRBV10-3; no clear D. CDR1 and CDR2 (germline): ENHRY, SYGVKD. The CDR3 is 15 residues long. V was clipped by 6 bases and J by 0 bases, with 14 bases between them. The CDR3 region is CAISIQVLSNYGYTF. The CDR3 DNA sequence: TGTGCCATCAGCATACAAGTCCTTTCTAACTATGGCTACACCTTC.

V usage is TRBV6-6 and J usage is TRBJ2-1, with 11 positions matching TRBD2. Germline CDR1 is MNHNY and CDR2 is SVGAGI (reference sequence). CDR3 length: 15 amino acids. V trimming: 8 bases; J trimming: 7 bases; junction bases outside the gene matches: 10. The CDR3, as DNA: TGTGCCAGCGGCACAGGGACTAGCGGTATGAATGAGCAGTTCTTC. This sequence encodes CASGTGTSGMNEQFF.

For this clonotype: It may be a read error: a sequence one base away is much more abundant. This sequence joins TRBV12-3 or TRBV12-4 and TRBJ2-1; 9 positions agree with TRBD2. This CDR3 region has 13 residues. The V and J ends lost 5 bases and 13 bases, in that order; junction bases with no gene match: 9. CDR3 DNA: TGTGCCAGCAGTCCTAGCGGGATGGAGACCCAGTTCTTC. It is translated as CASSPSGMETQFF.

The J gene is TRBJ1-1, the V gene TRBV11-2; D gene uncertain. Per the germline V gene, CDR1 is SGHAT and CDR2 is FQNNGV. With 2 bases removed from V and 1 base from J, the gap between germline ends came to 8 bases. This CDR3 contains 14 residues. The CDR3 DNA follows: TGTGCCAGCAGCTTAAGGTTGCGGAACACTGAAGCTTTCTTT. It codes for CASSLRLRNTEAFF. Combining the CDR3 with reference TRBV11-2 and TRBJ1-1 gives the whole variable domain EAGVAQSPRYKIIEKRQSVAFWCNPISGHATLYWYQQILGQGPKLLIQFQNNGVVDDSQLPKDRFSAERLKGVDSTLKIQPAKLEDSAVYLCASSLRLRNTEAFFGQGTRLTVV.

V usage is TRBV28 and J usage is TRBJ2-4; D not certain. The J call may be mistaken, given a closer DNA end match to TRBJ2-7. The germline V gene encodes CDR1 MDHEN and CDR2 SYDVKM. This CDR3 contains 14 residues. CDR3 nucleotides: TGTGCCAGCAGTTCTGGACCCATGCCCTACGAGCAGTACTTC. Translating it yields CASSSGPMPYEQYF.

This clonotype was recorded many times. The chain uses TRBV20-1 and TRBJ2-7; 7 bases line up with TRBD2. Trimming at V came to 0 bases and at J to 4 bases, leaving 12 bases not matched to a gene. In germline, CDR1 is DFQATT, CDR2 SNEGSKA (reference sequence). There are 16 residues in the CDR3. The CDR3 protein is CSARDWTSRLGYEQYF. The CDR3 DNA reads as TGCAGTGCTAGAGATTGGACTAGTCGGTTGGGTTACGAGCAGTACTTC.

A few counts support this clonotype. J is TRBJ2-5 and V is TRBV5-1, with D unclear. The CDR3 is made up of 14 amino acids. The ends were cut back, 4 bases at V and 2 bases at J, with 12 bases in the middle. Per germline, CDR1 SGHRS and CDR2 YFSETQ. For the CDR3, the DNA is TGCGCCAGCAGCCCCGGACGGAATCAAGAGACCCAGTACTTC. It translates to CASSPGRNQETQYF. Variable domain in full (rest from reference TRBV5-1 and TRBJ2-5): KAGVTQTPRYLIKTRGQQVTLSCSPISGHRSVSWYQQTPGQGLQFLFEYFSETQRNKGNFPGRFSGRQFSNSRSEMNVSTLELGDSALYLCASSPGRNQETQYFGPGTRLLVL.

The V gene is TRBV15, the J gene TRBJ1-6, with 8 bases matching TRBD1. This CDR3 is built from 17 residues. Germline V gene lookup returns CDR1 LNHNV and CDR2 YYDKDF (reference sequence). Unmatched junction bases numbered 12, after V lost 4 bases and J lost 7 bases. The chain's CDR3 is CATSIPIAGTGNSPLHF. For the CDR3, the DNA is TGTGCCACCAGCATCCCAATTGCCGGGACAGGAAATTCACCCCTCCACTTT.

This clonotype showed up just a few times. This chain uses TRBV3-1 with TRBJ2-1; D perhaps matches TRBD1 (6 bases). The CDR3 totals 17 residues. V was trimmed by 1 base and J by 5 bases, leaving 18 bases between them. The germline V gene encodes CDR1 LGHDT and CDR2 YNNKEL (reference sequence). The CDR3 sequence is CASSQAQRRTANNEQFF. CDR3 coding DNA: TGTGCCAGCAGCCAAGCCCAGCGCCGGACAGCCAACAATGAGCAGTTCTTC.

The chain recombines TRBV7-9 with TRBJ2-5, with D uncertain. The CDR3 has 13 amino acids. V was shortened by 4 bases and J by 5 bases, with 11 bases between the two germline ends. In germline, CDR1 is SEHNR, CDR2 FQNEAQ (reference sequence). The CDR3 region has the DNA TGTGCCAGCAGCTCCCGAAAGAATGAGACCCAGTACTTC. Its protein is CASSSRKNETQYF.

Many counts were recorded for this clonotype. The rearrangement links TRBV20-1 to TRBJ1-2, with 12 bases that match TRBD1. Per germline, CDR1 DFQATT and CDR2 SNEGSKA (reference sequence). The junction had 5 bases not matched to a gene; V was cut back by 6 bases and J by 6 bases. The CDR3 length is 13 residues. CDR3 region: CSAERDRGHGYTF. As DNA, the CDR3 is TGCAGTGCGGAGAGGGACAGGGGGCATGGCTACACCTTC.

The V call is TRBV6-5, the J call TRBJ2-7; D gene unclear. Trimming removed 5 bases at V and 3 bases at J, with 11 bases between. This CDR3 region has 13 residues. CDR1 MNHEY and CDR2 SVGAGI come from the germline V gene. The DNA for the CDR3 is TGTGCCAGCAGTAGTTCCCTTCGCTACGAGCAGTACTTC. It yields the protein CASSSSLRYEQYF.

The V and J genes are TRBV12-3 or TRBV12-4 and TRBJ2-1, with 9 bases that match TRBD1. After removal of 3 bases from V and 8 bases from J, the junction contained 14 bases not matched to a gene. The CDR3 loop spans 17 amino acids. CDR3 coding DNA: TGTGCCAGCAGTTTGGGACGCCGGCGGACAGGGGTAGATGAGCAGTTCTTC. As protein: CASSLGRRRTGVDEQFF.

This clonotype was seen ten or more times. At one end the junction does not follow the germline gene, possibly because of a read error. V gene TRBV5-1 combines with J gene TRBJ1-5; no clear D. This CDR3 is 13 amino acids long. Germline-derived CDR1 and CDR2 are SGHRS and YFSETQ. The CDR3 sequence: CASSLGGYQPQHF. In DNA, the CDR3 is TGTGCCAGCAGCTTAGGAGGTTATCAGCCCCAGCATTTT.